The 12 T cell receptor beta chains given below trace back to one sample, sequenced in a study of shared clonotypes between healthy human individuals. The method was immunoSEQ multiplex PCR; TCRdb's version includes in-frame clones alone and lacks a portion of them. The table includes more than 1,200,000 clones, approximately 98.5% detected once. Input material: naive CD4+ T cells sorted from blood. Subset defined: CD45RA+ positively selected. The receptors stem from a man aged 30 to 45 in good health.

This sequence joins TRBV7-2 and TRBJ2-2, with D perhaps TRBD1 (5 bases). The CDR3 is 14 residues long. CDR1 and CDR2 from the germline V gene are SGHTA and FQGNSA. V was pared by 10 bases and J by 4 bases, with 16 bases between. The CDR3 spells CATQYDRITGELFF. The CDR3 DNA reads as TGTGCCACGCAATACGACAGAATCACCGGGGAGCTGTTTTTT.

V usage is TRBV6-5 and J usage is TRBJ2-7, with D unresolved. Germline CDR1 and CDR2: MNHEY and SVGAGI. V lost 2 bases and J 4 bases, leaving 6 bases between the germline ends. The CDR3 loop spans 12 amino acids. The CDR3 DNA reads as TGTGCCAGCAGTTACCCGCCGTACGAGCAGTACTTC. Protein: CASSYPPYEQYF.

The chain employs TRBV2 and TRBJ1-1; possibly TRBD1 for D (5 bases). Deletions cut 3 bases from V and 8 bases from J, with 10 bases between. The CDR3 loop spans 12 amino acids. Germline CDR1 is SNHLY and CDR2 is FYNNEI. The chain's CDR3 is CASSDTGPEAFF. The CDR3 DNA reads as TGTGCCAGCAGTGATACAGGACCGGAAGCTTTCTTT.

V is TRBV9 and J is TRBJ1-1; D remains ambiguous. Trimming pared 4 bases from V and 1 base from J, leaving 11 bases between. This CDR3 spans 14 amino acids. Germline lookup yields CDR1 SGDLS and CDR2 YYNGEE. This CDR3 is CASSLEGRNTEAFF. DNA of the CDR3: TGTGCCAGCAGCCTAGAGGGCAGGAACACTGAAGCTTTCTTT.

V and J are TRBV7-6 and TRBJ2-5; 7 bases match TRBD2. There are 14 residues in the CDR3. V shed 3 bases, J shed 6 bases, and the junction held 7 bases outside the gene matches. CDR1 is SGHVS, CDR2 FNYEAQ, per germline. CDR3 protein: CASSFGEGMKTQYF. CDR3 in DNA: TGTGCCAGCAGCTTCGGGGAGGGTATGAAGACCCAGTACTTC.

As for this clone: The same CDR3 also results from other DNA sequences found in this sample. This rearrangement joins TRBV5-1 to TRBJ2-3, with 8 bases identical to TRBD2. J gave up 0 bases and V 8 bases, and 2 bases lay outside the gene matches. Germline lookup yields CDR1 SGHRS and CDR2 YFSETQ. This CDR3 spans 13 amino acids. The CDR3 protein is CASSSGSTDTQYF. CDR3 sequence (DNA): TGCGCCAGTTCTAGCGGGAGCACAGATACGCAGTATTTT. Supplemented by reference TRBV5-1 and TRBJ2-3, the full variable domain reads KAGVTQTPRYLIKTRGQQVTLSCSPISGHRSVSWYQQTPGQGLQFLFEYFSETQRNKGNFPGRFSGRQFSNSRSEMNVSTLELGDSALYLCASSSGSTDTQYFGPGTRLTVL.

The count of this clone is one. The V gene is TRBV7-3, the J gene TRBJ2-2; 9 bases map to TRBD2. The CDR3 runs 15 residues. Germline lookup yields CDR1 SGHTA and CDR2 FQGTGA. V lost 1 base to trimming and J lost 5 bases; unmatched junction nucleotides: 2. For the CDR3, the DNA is TGTGCCAGCAGCTTAAGTCTAGCGGGGACCGGGGAGCTGTTTTTT. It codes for CASSLSLAGTGELFF.

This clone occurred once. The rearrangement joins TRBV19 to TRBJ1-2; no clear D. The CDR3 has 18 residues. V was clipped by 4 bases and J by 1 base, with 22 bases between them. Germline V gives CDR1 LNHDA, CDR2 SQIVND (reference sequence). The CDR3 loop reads CASSNPSFGRRNNYGYTF. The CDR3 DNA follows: TGTGCCAGTAGTAACCCGTCTTTTGGGCGGAGAAATAACTATGGCTACACCTTC.

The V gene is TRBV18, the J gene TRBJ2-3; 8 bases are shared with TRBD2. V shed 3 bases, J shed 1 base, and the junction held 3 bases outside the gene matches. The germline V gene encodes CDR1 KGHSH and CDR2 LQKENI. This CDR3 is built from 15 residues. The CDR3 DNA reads TGTGCCAGCTCACCGCAGACTAGCGGCACAGATACGCAGTATTTT. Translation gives CASSPQTSGTDTQYF.

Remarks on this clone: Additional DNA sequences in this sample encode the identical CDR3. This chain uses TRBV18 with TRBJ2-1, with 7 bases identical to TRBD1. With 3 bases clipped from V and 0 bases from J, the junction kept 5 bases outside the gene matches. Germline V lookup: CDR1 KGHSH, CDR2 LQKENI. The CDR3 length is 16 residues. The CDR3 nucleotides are TGTGCCAGCTCACCCCTCGGGGACAGCTCCTACAATGAGCAGTTCTTC. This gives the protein CASSPLGDSSYNEQFF.

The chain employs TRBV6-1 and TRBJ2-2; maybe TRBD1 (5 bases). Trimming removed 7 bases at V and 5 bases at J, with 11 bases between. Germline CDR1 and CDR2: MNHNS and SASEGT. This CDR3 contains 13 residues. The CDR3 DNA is TGTGCCAGCACATTCAGGGCTACCGGGGAGCTGTTTTTT. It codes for CASTFRATGELFF.

CDR3 protein: CASSSIGGNQPQHF. The CDR3 DNA follows: TGCGCCAGCAGCTCGATAGGGGGTAATCAGCCCCAGCATTTT. J is TRBJ1-5 and V is TRBV5-1; possible D gene TRBD1, 6 bases. Germline V CDR1 and CDR2: SGHRS, YFSETQ. V lost 3 bases, J lost 4 bases, and 11 bases lay in between. The CDR3 consists of 14 residues.